The 6 T cell receptor beta chains listed next were all sequenced from one sample in a study of CD8+ T cells in alopecia areata listed by TCRdb under 2018. The receptor library was made with the immunoSEQ multiplex PCR assay. RNA was extracted from all samples and reverse transcribed into cDNA, which served as template for TCR sequencing. TCRdb's version of the immuneACCESS table is confined to in-frame rearrangements and falls short of the full clone set. An unresolved V gene accounts for under half of the shortfall where checked; the remainder is of unknown origin. This sample has some 8,000 clones in its table, and 45% to 70% of those were observed once. The top ten hold over 10% of the sample. The sample's time point label, decoded: baseline before oral tofacitinib. From alopecia areata patients, peripheral blood was collected along with lesional scalp punch biopsies. The sequencing used skin, collected at week 0. Receptor source: a human donor with alopecia areata.

For this clone: This sequence may be a read error, since a much larger clone differs from it by one base. The same CDR3 arises from other DNA sequences in this sample as well. The chain employs TRBV11-2 and TRBJ1-1; 9 bases map to TRBD1. This CDR3 has 13 residues. Germline-derived CDR1 and CDR2 are SGHAT and FQNNGV. For the CDR3, the DNA is TGTGCCAGCAGCACGGACAGGGGCACTGAAGCTTTCTTC. This sequence encodes CASSTDRGTEAFF.

This clone turned up a few times. The chain is built from TRBV19 and TRBJ1-5; D gene unclear. V lost 3 bases and J 4 bases, leaving 10 bases between the germline ends. The length of the CDR3 is 14 residues. CDR1 is LNHDA, CDR2 SQIVND, per germline (reference sequence). CDR3 sequence: CASSILPYNQPQHF. The CDR3 DNA reads as TGTGCCAGTAGTATCCTCCCCTATAATCAGCCCCAGCATTTT.

The rearrangement uses TRBV27 and TRBJ2-7; 10 nucleotides agree with TRBD2. Per germline, CDR1 MNHEY and CDR2 SMNVEV (reference sequence). This CDR3 region has 15 residues. The V gene end was trimmed by 6 bases and the J gene end by 5 bases; junction bases not matched to a gene: 10. CDR3 coding DNA: TGTGCCAGCAGCTCAGGGGGCCTAGCGGGAGACGAGCAGTACTTC. Translated, it gives CASSSGGLAGDEQYF.

Here the CDR3 reads CASSPSTGPYEQYF. CDR3 sequence (DNA): TGTGCCAGCAGCCCGTCGACAGGACCCTACGAGCAGTACTTC. The chain uses TRBV4-2 and TRBJ2-7; TRBD1 might be the D (6 bases). Looked up from germline, CDR1 is LGHNA and CDR2 is YNFKEQ. Deletions cut 4 bases from V and 2 bases from J, with 12 bases between. The CDR3 sequence is 14 residues long.

This clone was detected only once. This chain uses TRBV7-3 with TRBJ2-6; 9 bases align to TRBD1. Germline values: CDR1 SGHTA, CDR2 FQGTGA. This CDR3 spans 17 amino acids. The trim removed 2 bases at V and 1 base at J, leaving 3 bases unmatched. The CDR3 protein is CASSLGDRASGANVLTF. Here the CDR3 DNA reads TGTGCCAGCAGCTTAGGGGACAGGGCATCTGGGGCCAACGTCCTGACTTTC.

This chain links TRBV7-9 with TRBJ2-5; D unresolved. Per the germline V gene, CDR1 is SEHNR and CDR2 is FQNEAQ (reference sequence). Deletions cut 5 bases from V and 7 bases from J, with 14 bases between. This CDR3 is built from 13 residues. CDR3 sequence reads: CASSTRALRTQYF. The CDR3 nucleotides are TGTGCCAGCAGCACCCGGGCCCTCAGGACCCAGTACTTC.